One sample yielded the 18 T cell receptor beta chains listed below, sequenced in a study of control samples from healthy donors and cancer patients. Assay: immunoSEQ multiplex PCR; the TCRdb copy retains only in-frame clones and omits some. The repertoire includes 60,000 to 85,000 clones, 85% to 95% of them detected once, and 4.5% to 7.5% sits in the top ten. The sample comprised blood. The receptors shown here come from an older woman in good health.

J is TRBJ2-4 and V is TRBV9, with D maybe TRBD2 (6 bases). The germline gives CDR1 SGDLS, CDR2 YYNGEE. Trimming left V 0 bases short and J 6 bases short, with 10 bases between. The CDR3 sequence is 14 residues long. In DNA, the CDR3 is TGTGCCAGCAGCGTAGGGGGGGAAGGAAACATTCAGTACTTC. This sequence encodes CASSVGGEGNIQYF. The whole variable domain, filled in from reference TRBV9 and TRBJ2-4, reads DSGVTQTPKHLITATGQRVTLRCSPRSGDLSVYWYQQSLDQGLQFLIQYYNGEERAKGNILERFSAQQFPDLHSELNLSSLELGDSALYFCASSVGGEGNIQYFGAGTRLSVL.

J is TRBJ1-1 and V is TRBV30; D gene unclear. The germline V gene encodes CDR1 GTSNPN and CDR2 SVGIG (reference sequence). V was pared by 3 bases and J by 3 bases, with 8 bases between. The CDR3 extends over 12 amino acids. CDR3 nucleotide sequence: TGTGCCTGGAGCACACCTTACACTGAAGCTTTCTTT. This sequence encodes CAWSTPYTEAFF.

V gene TRBV7-9 combines with J gene TRBJ2-2; no reliable D call. Per the germline V gene, CDR1 is SEHNR and CDR2 is FQNEAQ (reference sequence). The CDR3 sequence is 15 residues long. V was shortened by 1 base and J by 5 bases, with 11 bases between the two germline ends. CDR3 DNA: TGTGCCAGCAGCTTAGGCGTCAGTCGGACCGGGGAGCTGTTTTTT. This codes for CASSLGVSRTGELFF.

This sequence joins TRBV7-9 and TRBJ1-1, with D hard to call. The CDR3 runs to 14 residues. Germline V CDR1 and CDR2: SEHNR, FQNEAQ (reference sequence). V lost 1 base to trimming and J lost 0 bases, with 6 bases between them. As DNA, the CDR3 is TGTGCCAGCAGCTTAGTCGCGGTGAACACTGAAGCTTTCTTT. This sequence encodes CASSLVAVNTEAFF.

Only a few counts were recorded for this clone. The rearrangement joins TRBV3-1 (or the pseudogene TRBV3-2) to TRBJ1-4, with TRBD1 matching 9 bases. V lost 4 bases, J lost 8 bases, and 5 bases stayed unmatched. Germline lookup yields CDR1 LGHDT and CDR2 YNNKEL (reference sequence). The CDR3 contains 14 residues. This CDR3 is CASSPGTGHEKLFF. DNA of the CDR3: TGTGCCAGCAGCCCCGGGACAGGGCACGAAAAACTGTTTTTT.

This chain joins TRBV10-1 and TRBJ2-3; D gene unclear. The CDR3 is 14 amino acids. Germline-derived CDR1 and CDR2 are WNHNN and SYGVQD (reference sequence). Between the trimmed V and J ends, which lost 0 bases and 4 bases, there was a span of 8 bases. The CDR3 loop is CASSESTRADTQYF. In nucleotides, the CDR3 is TGCGCCAGCAGTGAGTCGACTCGGGCAGATACGCAGTATTTT.

This clone was detected only once. The chain combines TRBV27 with TRBJ2-7; 11 bases are shared with TRBD2. Germline assignment: CDR1 MNHEY and CDR2 SMNVEV (reference sequence). Trimming at V came to 6 bases and at J to 4 bases, leaving 8 bases not matched to a gene. This CDR3 comprises 15 residues. As DNA, the CDR3 is TGTGCCAGCAGAAAACCGGGACTAGCGGATTACGAGCAGTACTTC. This sequence encodes CASRKPGLADYEQYF.

V is TRBV29-1 and J is TRBJ2-7, with 7 positions matching TRBD1. The CDR3 runs 14 residues. The germline CDR1 and CDR2 sequences are SQVTM and ANQGSEA. The ends lost 5 bases at V and 0 bases at J; junction bases unmatched: 7. The chain's CDR3 is CSVTSGQSSYEQYF. The CDR3 coding sequence is TGCAGCGTTACCTCGGGACAGAGCTCCTACGAGCAGTACTTC.

The chain is built from TRBV14 and TRBJ1-1, with a tentative D call TRBD1 (6 bases). Germline lookup yields CDR1 SGHDN and CDR2 FVKESK. V was shortened by 1 base and J by 5 bases, with 14 bases between the two germline ends. This CDR3 has 15 amino acids. CDR3 residues: CASSQGGGRLTEAFF. Here the CDR3 DNA reads TGTGCCAGCAGCCAAGGAGGGGGAAGGCTGACTGAAGCTTTCTTT.

This sequence joins TRBV29-1 and TRBJ2-5; 7 bases fit TRBD2. Trimming removed 5 bases from V and 5 bases from J; junction bases left unmatched: 11. The length of the CDR3 is 14 residues. From germline, CDR1 is SQVTM and CDR2 ANQGSEA. The CDR3 nucleotides are TGCAGCGTTTCTCCGGCGGGAGTGCGGGAGACCCAGTACTTC. Its protein product is CSVSPAGVRETQYF.

The rearrangement uses TRBV23-1 and TRBJ2-3; 8 bases line up with TRBD1. TRBV23-1 counts as an open reading frame of uncertain function. This CDR3 has 14 amino acids. Losses at the gene ends were 6 bases for V and 3 bases for J; bases not matched to a gene: 5. CDR3 sequence reads: CASSQGACTDTQYF. As DNA, the CDR3 is TGCGCCAGCAGCCAGGGGGCGTGTACAGATACGCAGTATTTT.

V usage is TRBV5-5 and J usage is TRBJ1-1; no reliable D call. Germline V lookup: CDR1 SGHKS, CDR2 YYEKEE (reference sequence). The CDR3 has 14 amino acids. V was trimmed by 2 bases and J by 6 bases, leaving 14 bases between them. The CDR3 spells CASSLTRPIPEAFF. CDR3 sequence (DNA): TGTGCCAGCAGCTTAACCAGGCCCATTCCTGAAGCTTTCTTT.

The chain is built from TRBV4-1 and TRBJ1-5; D uncertain. Germline CDR1 is MGHRA and CDR2 is YSYEKL. Trimming removed 3 bases at V and 3 bases at J, with 9 bases between. The CDR3 is made up of 14 amino acids. The CDR3 DNA sequence: TGCGCCAGCAGCCACCAAAACCTCAATCAGCCCCAGCATTTT. Its translation is CASSHQNLNQPQHF.

The count of this clone is one. The chain has TRBV24-1 and TRBJ2-2, with TRBD2 matching 7 bases. Unmatched junction bases numbered 4, after V lost 5 bases and J lost 5 bases. The CDR3 contains 14 residues. Germline V gene sequence: CDR1 KGHDR, CDR2 SFDVKD. CDR3 protein: CATSVSGGTGELFF. The DNA of the CDR3 is TGTGCCACCAGTGTTTCGGGAGGAACCGGGGAGCTGTTTTTT.

This sequence joins TRBV12-3 or TRBV12-4 and TRBJ1-6; D perhaps matches TRBD1 (5 bases). The CDR3 loop spans 13 amino acids. The V end lost 3 bases, the J end lost 13 bases, and 13 bases lay between the germline ends. Here the CDR3 DNA reads TGTGCCAGCAGTTTGGGACGGAGTTTTCCCCTCCACTTT. Amino acid sequence: CASSLGRSFPLHF.

J is TRBJ2-2 and V is TRBV7-2; D is unresolved. The ends were cut back, 1 base at V and 7 bases at J, with 7 bases in the middle. CDR1 is SGHTA, CDR2 FQGNSA, per germline. The CDR3 runs to 13 residues. The chain's CDR3 is CASSLEIVGELFF. The CDR3 DNA reads TGTGCCAGCAGCTTAGAGATCGTCGGGGAGCTGTTTTTT.

The chain links TRBV6-5 to TRBJ1-6, with D perhaps matching TRBD1 (5 bases). Trimming stripped 2 bases from V and 7 bases from J, with 12 bases between. The CDR3 is 15 amino acids. Looked up from germline, CDR1 is MNHEY and CDR2 is SVGAGI. As DNA, the CDR3 is TGTGCCAGCAGTTACGGTCGGAGGGGAAATTCACCCCTCCACTTT. It specifies CASSYGRRGNSPLHF.

V usage is TRBV6-4 and J usage is TRBJ1-3; TRBD1 is a possible D gene (6 bases). The germline gives CDR1 MRHNA, CDR2 SNTAGT. The V and J ends lost 3 bases and 0 bases respectively, with 12 bases between them. The CDR3 spans 16 residues. The DNA of the CDR3 is TGTGCCAGCAGTGAACCACAGGGACACTCTGGAAACACCATATATTTT. Its translation: CASSEPQGHSGNTIYF.